This TCR beta chain stems from a study of OX40 agonist ivuxolimab in advanced cancers. Study outcomes and limitations: Expanded peripheral T cells had an undetermined antigen specificity.

Autoimmune disease history or systemic immunosuppression barred patients. The CDR3 runs to 15 residues. V lost 1 base and J lost 5, with 12 bases in between. Per germline, CDR1 SEHNR and CDR2 FQNEAQ (reference sequence). TCRdb's copy holds only in-frame clones and misses some; the assay was immunoSEQ multiplex PCR. Of more than 15,000 clones in the sample, 82% were seen once. With regard to this clone: The antigen is not known.

The source material was CD4+ or CD8+ T cells sorted from blood, sampled in a trial of the OX40 agonist ivuxolimab. This chain links TRBV7-9 with TRBJ1-5; tentative D call: TRBD1 (5 bases). The TCR comes from an adult with an advanced solid tumor such as melanoma, head and neck, liver or kidney cancer. The CDR3: CASSLDGRAYQPQHF. The CDR3 DNA reads as TGTGCCAGCAGCTTAGACGGCAGGGCATATCAGCCCCAGCATTTT.